Presented here are 10 T cell receptor beta chains from one specimen sequenced in a study of blood T cells in healthy people across ages. The use of a sample-barcoded 5' primer and a J-beta primer mix characterized a second PCR of roughly 7 to 11 cycles. TCRdb processed the 5' RACE reads anew with MiXCR; each CDR3 protein has one entry. The sample comprises some 1.5 million distinct CDR3 sequences, 28% of which are singletons, and roughly 8% rests with the top ten. The sequencing input was blood. All receptors derive from a woman younger than 45 in good health.

There are a few counts of this clonotype. The chain carries TRBV2 and TRBJ2-5, with D uncertain. CDR1 SNHLY and CDR2 FYNNEI come from the germline V gene. This CDR3 region has 14 residues. V was shortened by 8 bases and J by 2 bases, with 15 bases between the two germline ends. CDR3 residues: CASLRTLNQETQYF. The CDR3 DNA reads TGTGCCAGCTTAAGGACGCTTAATCAAGAGACCCAGTACTTC.

This clonotype was counted at least ten times. The chain is built from TRBV2 and TRBJ2-7; D call uncertain. This CDR3 contains 16 residues. V lost 0 bases, J lost 1 base, and 13 bases lay in between. Germline lookup yields CDR1 SNHLY and CDR2 FYNNEI. The CDR3 DNA reads as TGTGCCAGCAGTGAAGCGCTTGCAATCCAGTCCTACGAGCAGTACTTC. Its translation: CASSEALAIQSYEQYF.

This clonotype was recorded at least ten times. The CDR3 bases are TGTGCCAGCAGTTTAAGGGAACAGGGGGGCAATCAGCCCCAGCATTTT. Amino acid sequence: CASSLREQGGNQPQHF. The V gene is TRBV12-3 or TRBV12-4, the J gene TRBJ1-5, with TRBD1 identical over 8 bases. This CDR3 comprises 16 residues. The trim removed 2 bases at V and 2 bases at J, leaving 5 bases unmatched.

This clonotype was recorded many times. This rearrangement joins TRBV15 to TRBJ2-7; D call uncertain. CDR3 length equals 15 residues. V lost 1 base and J 2 bases, leaving 12 bases between the germline ends. Germline CDR1 LNHNV, CDR2 YYDKDF (reference sequence). CDR3 sequence (DNA): TGTGCCACCAGCAGAGGAGTGGAGAATACCTACGAGCAGTACTTC. This encodes CATSRGVENTYEQYF.

This clonotype was picked up many times. V is TRBV7-2 and J is TRBJ2-3; 11 positions match TRBD2. This CDR3 has 15 amino acids. Germline CDR1 and CDR2: SGHTA and FQGNSA. With V trimmed by 6 bases and J by 2 bases, 4 bases remained unmatched. CDR3 loop: CASSLGLAVTDTQYF. The CDR3 DNA reads TGTGCCAGCAGTTTGGGACTAGCGGTCACAGATACGCAGTATTTT.

The chain carries TRBV3-1 and TRBJ2-3; the D is unclear. The V end was cut by 1 base, the J end by 4 bases, with 9 bases between. The CDR3 spans 14 residues. Germline CDR1 reads LGHDT; CDR2 reads YNNKEL (reference sequence). CDR3: CASSQVVEADTQYF. In DNA form, the CDR3 reads TGTGCCAGCAGCCAAGTGGTAGAAGCAGATACGCAGTATTTT.

The chain combines TRBV12-3 or TRBV12-4 with TRBJ1-5; D not certain. The length of the CDR3 is 14 residues. The germline V and J ends were trimmed by 7 bases and 3 bases, with 13 bases remaining between them. As DNA, the CDR3 is TGTGCCAGCAATTCGGGCCAGCCCAATCAGCCCCAGCATTTT. Its translation is CASNSGQPNQPQHF.

This clonotype was picked up a small number of times. The V gene is TRBV29-1, the J gene TRBJ2-7; D not certain. The CDR3 totals 12 residues. Germline values: CDR1 SQVTM, CDR2 ANQGSEA. Trimming removed 4 bases at V and 4 bases at J, with 11 bases between. The CDR3 loop is CSVGQTLYEQYF. The CDR3, as DNA: TGCAGCGTTGGGCAGACCCTTTACGAGCAGTACTTC.

Concerning this clonotype: Given a much more abundant clone one base away, this may be a read error. J is TRBJ2-7 and V is TRBV20-1, with 10 bases matching TRBD2. This CDR3 has 13 residues. Germline V gene data show CDR1 as DFQATT and CDR2 as SNEGSKA (reference sequence). The CDR3 nucleotides are TGCAGTACTAGAGTAGCGGGAGGCTACGAGCAGTACTTC. This sequence encodes CSTRVAGGYEQYF.

About this clonotype itself: One end of the junction fails to match germline, which may point to a read error. This chain connects TRBV5-1 to TRBJ2-7; possibly TRBD1 for D (5 bases). The CDR3 has 15 residues. Germline CDR1 and CDR2: SGHRS and YFSETQ. The CDR3 coding sequence is TGCGCCAGCAGCGGATCAGGGAATCCCTCCTACGAGCAGTACTTT. This codes for CASSGSGNPSYEQYF.